The entry below gives a single TCR beta chain sequence along with its context. Its antigen has not been determined. Base qualities are not provided; no much larger clone lies one nucleotide away. Including the terminal cysteine and phenylalanine, the CDR3 comprises 15 residues. Of the read, only the CDR3 DNA is kept; its 45 bases are in frame from base 1. CDR1 and CDR2, looked up from the germline V gene, are MNHEY and SVGAGI. Here V drops 6 bases and J drops 5 bases, and the junction holds 10 bases not matched to any gene. This record comes from a study of siplizumab effects on memory and regulatory T cells (dated by TCRdb to the late 2010s). Regarding the study in general: The effect of the anti-CD2 antibody siplizumab on alloreactive T-cell subsets was examined in allogeneic mixed lymphocyte reactions constructed from human PBMCs.

Results and caveats for the whole study, not just this receptor: Because sequences at frequencies below about 10^-5 were poorly captured, only a minor fraction of alloreactive clones could be mapped back to unstimulated subsets. Whether proliferating Tregs from siplizumab cultures were suppressive was not functionally confirmed. Compared with memory T cells, unstimulated naive T cells appeared more diverse, and naive cells seemed to make a substantial contribution to the alloresponse. In reactions with siplizumab, an average of about 62% of mappable alloreactive CD4+ clones were Treg-derived, compared with 25% to 30% in control reactions. The cumulative frequency of alloreactive sequences traceable to unstimulated CD4+ memory T cells was significantly reduced by siplizumab. For roughly 80-95% of proliferating CD4+ or CD8+ clones, no naive or memory phenotype could be assigned.

In a few donor pairs, further sequencing was done on unstimulated CD8+ naive, CD4+ memory, CD8+ TEMRA, CD4+ naive and CD8+ effector memory subsets. Sorted unstimulated T cells and proliferating T cells recovered from mixed lymphocyte reactions were subjected to TCRbeta CDR3 sequencing. Fresh whole blood from roughly ten HLA-typed healthy donors served as the source for isolating PBMCs. Library generation was performed with the immunoSEQ multiplex PCR assay. The deep sequencing platform assayed about 10^5 TCR templates per sample. Genomic DNA extracted from sorted T cells was used for TCRbeta CDR3 sequencing. The source study handled its data this way. The R programming language was used for the clonal analysis of the TCRbeta CDR3 data. Alloreactive CD4+ and CD8+ clones were defined by comparing unstimulated samples with post-reaction CFSE-low samples. Regulatory or non-regulatory origin of alloreactive CD4+ clones was assigned by matching sequences to the sorted unstimulated Treg and non-Treg repertoires. TCRdb mirrors the immuneACCESS table, restricted to in-frame sequences. Some clones are absent from its copies; in checked studies, under half trace to an unresolved V gene, and the reason for the others is unknown. Clonal size and the V and J genes are those of that table, whereas D and trimming came from the DNA. The sample table lists about 56,000 clones, around 98% of them with a count of one. Roughly 1.1% of the sample lies in the top ten.

Sequenced material: naive CD8+ T cells sorted from blood. What this sample's cell subset or site label stands for: unstimulated naive T cells. The V and J segments used are TRBV6-5 and TRBJ2-7; TRBD1 fits 10 bases in the junction. This clonotype was sampled from a human donor in good health. In nucleotides, the sequence is TGTGCCAGCAGACCCTCCGGGACAGGGGTCCACGAGCAGTACTTC. This codes for CASRPSGTGVHEQYF.